This TCR beta chain was documented in a study of blood T cell repertoires in COVID-19. On the study more broadly: The United States, Italy and Spain supplied acute and convalescent COVID-19 samples. In each case, the material was cDNA or gDNA derived from T cells, B-cell-depleted T cells, or PBMCs.

Original handling: Reference gene primers were amplified, and this amplification served to estimate nucleated cell counts. Assay used: immunoSEQ multiplex PCR; TCRdb lists only in-frame clones, some missing. V, J and clone size derive from that table, while D and trimming were established from the DNA sequence. The table includes some 200,000 clones, about 92% detected once. Of note for this clone: This could be a read error, since a much larger clone is one nucleotide away.

The CDR3 spans 15 residues. Germline V lookup: CDR1 MNHNS, CDR2 SASEGT. Germline trimming cut 2 bases from V and 4 bases from J; bases unmatched to any gene: 2. The TCR comes from a man under 40 with acute or convalescent COVID-19. Sequencing was done on a sample of peripheral blood. V usage is TRBV6-1 and J usage is TRBJ2-5; 12 bases agree with TRBD2. CDR3 amino acids: CASSELAGGPETQYF. The CDR3 region has the DNA TGTGCCAGCAGTGAACTAGCGGGGGGGCCAGAGACCCAGTACTTC.